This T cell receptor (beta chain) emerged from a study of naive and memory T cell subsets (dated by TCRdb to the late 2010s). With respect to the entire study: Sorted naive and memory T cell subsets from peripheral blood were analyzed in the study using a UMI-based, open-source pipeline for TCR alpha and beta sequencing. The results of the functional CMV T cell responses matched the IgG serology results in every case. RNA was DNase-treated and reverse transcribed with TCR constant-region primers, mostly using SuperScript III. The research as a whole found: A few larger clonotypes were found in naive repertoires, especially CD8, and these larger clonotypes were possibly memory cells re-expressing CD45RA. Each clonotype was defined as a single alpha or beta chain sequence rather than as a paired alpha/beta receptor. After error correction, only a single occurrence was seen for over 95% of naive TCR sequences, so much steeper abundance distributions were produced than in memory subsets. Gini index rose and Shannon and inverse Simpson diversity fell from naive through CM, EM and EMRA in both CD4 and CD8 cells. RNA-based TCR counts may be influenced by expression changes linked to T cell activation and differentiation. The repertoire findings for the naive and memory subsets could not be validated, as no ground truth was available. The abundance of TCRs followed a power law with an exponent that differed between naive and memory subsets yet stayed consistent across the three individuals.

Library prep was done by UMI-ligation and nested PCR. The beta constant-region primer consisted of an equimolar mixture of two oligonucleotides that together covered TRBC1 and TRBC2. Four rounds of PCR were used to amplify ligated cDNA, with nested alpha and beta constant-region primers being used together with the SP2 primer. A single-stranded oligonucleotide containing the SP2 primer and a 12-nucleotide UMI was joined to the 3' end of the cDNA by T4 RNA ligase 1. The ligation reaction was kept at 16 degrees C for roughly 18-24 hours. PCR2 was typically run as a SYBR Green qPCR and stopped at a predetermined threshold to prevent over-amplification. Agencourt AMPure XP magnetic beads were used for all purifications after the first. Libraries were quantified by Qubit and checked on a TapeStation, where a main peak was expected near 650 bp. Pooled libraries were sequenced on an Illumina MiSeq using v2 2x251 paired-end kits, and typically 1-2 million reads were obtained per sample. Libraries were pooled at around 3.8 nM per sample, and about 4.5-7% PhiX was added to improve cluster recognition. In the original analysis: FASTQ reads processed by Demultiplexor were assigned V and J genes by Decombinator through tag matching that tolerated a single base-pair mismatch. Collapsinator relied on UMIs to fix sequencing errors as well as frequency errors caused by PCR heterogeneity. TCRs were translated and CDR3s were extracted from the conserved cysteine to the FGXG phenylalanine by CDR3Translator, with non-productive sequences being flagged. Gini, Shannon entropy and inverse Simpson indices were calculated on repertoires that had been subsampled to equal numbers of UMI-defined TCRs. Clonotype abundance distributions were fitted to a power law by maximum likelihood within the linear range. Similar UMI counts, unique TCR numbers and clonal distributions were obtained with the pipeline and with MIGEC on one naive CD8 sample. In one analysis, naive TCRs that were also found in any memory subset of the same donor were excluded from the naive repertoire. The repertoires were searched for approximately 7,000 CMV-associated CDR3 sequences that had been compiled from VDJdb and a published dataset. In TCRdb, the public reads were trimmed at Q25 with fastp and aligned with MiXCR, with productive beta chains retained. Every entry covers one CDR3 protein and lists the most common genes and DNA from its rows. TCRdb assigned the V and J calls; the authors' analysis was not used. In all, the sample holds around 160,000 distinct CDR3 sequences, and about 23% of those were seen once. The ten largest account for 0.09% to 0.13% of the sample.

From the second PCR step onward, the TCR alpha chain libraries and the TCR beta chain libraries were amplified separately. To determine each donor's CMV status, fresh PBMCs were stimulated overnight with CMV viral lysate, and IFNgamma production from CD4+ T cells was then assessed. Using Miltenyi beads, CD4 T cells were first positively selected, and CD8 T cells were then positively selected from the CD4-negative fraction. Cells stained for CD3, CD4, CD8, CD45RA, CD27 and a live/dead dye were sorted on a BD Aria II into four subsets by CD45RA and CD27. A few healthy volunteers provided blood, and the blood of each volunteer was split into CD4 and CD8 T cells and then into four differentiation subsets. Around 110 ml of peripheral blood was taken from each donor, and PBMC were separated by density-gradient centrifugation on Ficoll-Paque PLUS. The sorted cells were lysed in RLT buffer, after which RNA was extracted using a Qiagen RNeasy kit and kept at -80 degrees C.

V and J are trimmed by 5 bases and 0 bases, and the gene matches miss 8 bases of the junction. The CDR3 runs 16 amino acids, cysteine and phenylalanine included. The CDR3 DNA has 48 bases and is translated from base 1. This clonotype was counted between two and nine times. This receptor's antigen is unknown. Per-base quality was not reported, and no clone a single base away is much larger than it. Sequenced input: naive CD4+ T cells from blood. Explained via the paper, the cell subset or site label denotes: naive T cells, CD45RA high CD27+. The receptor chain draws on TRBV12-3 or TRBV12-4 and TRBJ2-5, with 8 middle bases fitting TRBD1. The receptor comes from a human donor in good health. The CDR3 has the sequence CASSTETGDNQETQYF. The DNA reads TGTGCCAGCAGTACGGAGACAGGGGACAACCAAGAGACCCAGTACTTC.